This T cell receptor (beta chain) was sequenced during a study of OX40 agonist ivuxolimab in advanced cancers. Remarks on this clone: Its antigen is as yet unknown.

The germline gives CDR1 GTSNPN, CDR2 SVGIG (reference sequence). This CDR3 has 13 amino acids. Deletions cut 1 base from V and 7 bases from J, with 13 bases between. Study-wide results and caveats: Antigen specificity remained undetermined for the expanded peripheral T cells.

The repertoire was sequenced with immunoSEQ multiplex PCR; TCRdb's copy has only in-frame clones and lacks some. The data contain tens of thousands of clones, roughly 89% of them singletons. The chain is built from TRBV30 and TRBJ2-5; tentatively, D is TRBD1 (5 bases). Sequencing used CD4+ or CD8+ T cells sorted from blood, obtained in a trial of the OX40 agonist ivuxolimab. This receptor was identified in an adult with an advanced solid tumor such as melanoma, head and neck, liver or kidney cancer. The CDR3 sequence is CAWSADSLLTQYF. In DNA form, the CDR3 reads TGTGCCTGGAGTGCTGACAGTCTCTTGACCCAGTACTTC.